This is a list of T cell receptor beta chains from one sample in a study of blood T cell repertoires in COVID-19. The table came from immunoSEQ multiplex PCR; TCRdb's copy has only in-frame clones and leaves some out. The profile shows approximately 300,000 clones, more than 90% of them singletons. Sequencing input: PBMCs or T cells enriched from blood (not recorded which). The receptors here all came from a woman aged 30 to 39 who had been exposed to COVID-19. Both conserved end residues are part of each CDR3. D genes are given only for firm matches. The listing skips clone size in some rows; elsewhere it reads once, few, many or a size class.

V gene	clone size	D gene	CDR3 length	J gene	CDR3 protein	CDR3 DNA
TRBV9	.	.	15	TRBJ1-2	CASSVAWGGNYGYTF	TGTGCCAGCAGCGTAGCTTGGGGAGGGAACTATGGCTACACCTTC
TRBV4-3	once	.	14	TRBJ2-2	CASSQRSITGELFF	TGCGCCAGCAGCCAACGAAGCATAACCGGGGAGCTGTTTTTT
TRBV6-5	.	.	16	TRBJ2-5	CASSYSTAGGQETQYF	TGTGCCAGCAGTTACTCGACGGCTGGGGGGCAAGAGACCCAGTACTTC
TRBV12-3/TRBV12-4	.	.	13	TRBJ1-1	CASSLTVNTEAFF	TGTGCCAGCAGTTTGACTGTGAACACTGAAGCTTTCTTT
TRBV4-2	.	.	21	TRBJ1-1	CASSQGGGFPGGRTMNTEAFF	TGTGCCAGCAGCCAAGGCGGGGGGTTCCCAGGCGGCCGTACGATGAACACTGAAGCTTTCTTT
TRBV6-5	.	TRBD2	15	TRBJ2-1	CASSYESSGVGEQFF	TGTGCCAGCAGTTACGAGTCTAGCGGGGTGGGGGAGCAGTTCTTC
TRBV18	.	.	12	TRBJ1-4	CASSPGREKLFF	TGTGCCAGCTCACCAGGGCGCGAAAAACTGTTTTTT
TRBV7-2	.	TRBD2	14	TRBJ2-7	CASSLGGPSYEQYF	TGTGCCAGCAGCTTGGGAGGGCCTTCCTACGAGCAGTACTTC
TRBV7-8	.	TRBD2	17	TRBJ2-2	CASSLGSFGAGGGELFF	TGTGCCAGCAGCTTAGGGTCGTTTGGTGCGGGGGGCGGGGAGCTGTTTTTT
TRBV2	.	.	16	TRBJ1-5	CASRELRGGWNQPQHF	TGTGCCAGCAGGGAACTGAGGGGGGGTTGGAATCAGCCCCAGCATTTT
TRBV11-2	.	.	13	TRBJ1-1	CASSLRTSTEAFF	TGTGCCAGCAGCTTAAGGACATCCACTGAAGCTTTCTTT
TRBV13	.	TRBD1	18	TRBJ2-3	CASSLYPLFGRGSDTQYF	TGTGCCAGCAGCTTATACCCTTTGTTCGGCAGGGGGTCAGATACGCAGTATTTT